This passage covers 25 T cell receptor beta chains from one sample sequenced in a study of T cell responses to AZD1222 COVID-19 vaccine. Profiled with immunoSEQ multiplex PCR; TCRdb holds only in-frame clones, not every one. Of about 140,000 clones in the sample, more than 75% are singletons; the top ten hold 3% to 3.5%. This material consisted of peripheral blood, taken 28 days after the second AZD1222 dose. Source of these receptors: an adult who received the AZD1222 COVID-19 vaccine.

This clone was observed once. This chain connects TRBV11-2 to TRBJ2-2, with 8 bases lining up with TRBD1. This CDR3 spans 15 amino acids. Germline V gene sequence: CDR1 SGHAT, CDR2 FQNNGV. V shed 5 bases, J shed 3 bases, and the junction held 5 bases outside the gene matches. This CDR3 is CASSRQGSYTGELFF. The CDR3 DNA sequence: TGTGCCAGCAGCCGACAGGGGTCGTACACCGGGGAGCTGTTTTTT.

V usage is TRBV13 and J usage is TRBJ2-3; 9 bases agree with TRBD1. The V gene's germline CDR1 is PRHDT and CDR2 FYEKMQ (reference sequence). V lost 0 bases to trimming and J lost 5 bases; unmatched junction nucleotides: 15. This CDR3 is 19 amino acids long. The CDR3 DNA sequence: TGTGCCAGCAGCTTAGGCGGGACAGGGACTGTATCCACGAGAGATACGCAGTATTTT. It yields the protein CASSLGGTGTVSTRDTQYF. Full variable domain (remainder filled in from reference TRBV13 and TRBJ2-3): AAGVIQSPRHLIKEKRETATLKCYPIPRHDTVYWYQQGPGQDPQFLISFYEKMQSDKGSIPDRFSAQQFSDYHSELNMSSLELGDSALYFCASSLGGTGTVSTRDTQYFGPGTRLTVL.

The chain combines TRBV9 with TRBJ2-6; a possible D gene is TRBD2 (5 bases). Germline V gene data show CDR1 as SGDLS and CDR2 as YYNGEE. V was trimmed by 4 bases and J by 1 base, leaving 18 bases between them. The CDR3 consists of 18 residues. The CDR3 loop is CASSFTRWRGSGANVLTF. The CDR3 DNA reads as TGTGCCAGCAGCTTTACTAGGTGGAGAGGGTCTGGGGCCAACGTCCTGACTTTC. Full variable domain (outside the CDR3, taken from reference TRBV9 and TRBJ2-6): DSGVTQTPKHLITATGQRVTLRCSPRSGDLSVYWYQQSLDQGLQFLIQYYNGEERAKGNILERFSAQQFPDLHSELNLSSLELGDSALYFCASSFTRWRGSGANVLTFGAGSRLTVL.

The V gene is TRBV19, the J gene TRBJ2-5; a possible D gene is TRBD2 (8 bases). Trimming removed 3 bases at V and 2 bases at J, with 16 bases between. The germline V gene encodes CDR1 LNHDA and CDR2 SQIVND (reference sequence). The length of the CDR3 is 16 residues. CDR3 in DNA: TGTGCCAGTAGTATCGGGAGGGGGACAGTTCAAGAGACCCAGTACTTC. This gives the protein CASSIGRGTVQETQYF. The whole variable domain, remainder taken from reference TRBV19 and TRBJ2-5, is DGGITQSPKYLFRKEGQNVTLSCEQNLNHDAMYWYRQDPGQGLRLIYYSQIVNDFQKGDIAEGYSVSREKKESFPLTVTSAQKNPTAFYLCASSIGRGTVQETQYFGPGTRLLVL.

The V gene is TRBV10-3, the J gene TRBJ1-2, with D perhaps matching TRBD1 (5 bases). The germline V and J ends were trimmed by 6 bases and 5 bases, with 13 bases remaining between them. The CDR3 extends over 13 amino acids. The germline gives CDR1 ENHRY, CDR2 SYGVKD. CDR3 region: CAIRPGAQYGYTF. The CDR3, as DNA: TGTGCCATCAGGCCCGGGGCCCAGTATGGCTACACCTTC.

CDR3 protein: CASKAGSNTGELFF. The CDR3 bases are TGTGCCAGCAAGGCAGGATCGAACACCGGGGAGCTGTTTTTT. This chain joins TRBV7-3 and TRBJ2-2; D gene ambiguous. Per the germline V gene, CDR1 is SGHTA and CDR2 is FQGTGA. CDR3 size: 14 residues. Trimming cost V 7 bases and J 0 bases, with 9 bases left between them.

The V call is TRBV15, the J call TRBJ2-2; maybe TRBD2 (5 bases). The germline V and J ends were trimmed by 0 bases and 2 bases, with 10 bases remaining between them. Germline assignment: CDR1 LNHNV and CDR2 YYDKDF (reference sequence). The CDR3 is 16 amino acids. CDR3 protein: CATSRDVPGNTGELFF. The CDR3 DNA reads TGTGCCACCAGCAGAGACGTTCCGGGAAACACCGGGGAGCTGTTTTTT.

The chain employs TRBV28 and TRBJ2-7; D not certain. Trimming removed 3 bases from V and 5 bases from J, with 11 bases in between. Germline CDR1 MDHEN, CDR2 SYDVKM. This CDR3 has 13 amino acids. The DNA for the CDR3 is TGTGCCAGCAGTTTGCCCCTGCTAAACGAGCAGTACTTC. Protein sequence: CASSLPLLNEQYF.

This chain connects TRBV9 to TRBJ1-2, with D maybe TRBD1 (5 bases). The V end was cut by 0 bases, the J end by 3 bases, with 6 bases between. Looked up from germline, CDR1 is SGDLS and CDR2 is YYNGEE. CDR3 length: 13 amino acids. CDR3 nucleotide sequence: TGTGCCAGCAGCGTAGAGGGGTACTATGGCTACACCTTC. This gives the protein CASSVEGYYGYTF.

The CDR3 spells CASSYGNTIYF. The CDR3 bases are TGTGCCAGCAGTTATGGAAACACCATATATTTT. The V call is TRBV6-5, the J call TRBJ1-3, with unresolved D. The length of the CDR3 is 11 residues. Germline V gene sequence: CDR1 MNHEY, CDR2 SVGAGI. Trimming took 3 bases from V and 3 from J, leaving 0 bases between them.

This chain links TRBV10-1 with TRBJ2-1; D is possibly TRBD2 (6 bases). Between the trimmed V and J ends, which lost 2 bases and 6 bases, there was a span of 8 bases. CDR3 size: 13 residues. Germline assignment: CDR1 WNHNN and CDR2 SYGVQD (reference sequence). The DNA for the CDR3 is TGCGCCAGCAGTGAGGCGGGGACCAATGAGCAGTTCTTC. Its protein is CASSEAGTNEQFF.

The genes are TRBV7-3 and TRBJ2-1, with no clear D. Germline lookup yields CDR1 SGHTA and CDR2 FQGTGA. This CDR3 contains 11 residues. V gave up 2 bases and J gave up 8 bases, with 4 bases separating them. DNA for the CDR3: TGTGCCAGCAGCTTACACCATGAGCAGTTCTTC. Residues: CASSLHHEQFF.

The chain links TRBV11-2 to TRBJ2-3, with unresolved D. Trimming removed 4 bases at V and 0 bases at J, with 8 bases between. Per germline, CDR1 SGHAT and CDR2 FQNNGV. This CDR3 spans 14 amino acids. The CDR3 nucleotides are TGTGCCAGCAGCTCCTTAACGAGCACAGATACGCAGTATTTT. Amino acids: CASSSLTSTDTQYF. The full variable domain, rest sourced from reference TRBV11-2 and TRBJ2-3, is EAGVAQSPRYKIIEKRQSVAFWCNPISGHATLYWYQQILGQGPKLLIQFQNNGVVDDSQLPKDRFSAERLKGVDSTLKIQPAKLEDSAVYLCASSSLTSTDTQYFGPGTRLTVL.

The chain recombines TRBV5-8 with TRBJ2-7; a weak D match, TRBD2 (5 bases). From germline, CDR1 is SGHTS and CDR2 YDEGEE. V lost 3 bases, J lost 4 bases, and 11 bases lay in between. CDR3 length equals 13 residues. For the CDR3, the DNA is TGTGCCAGCAGCTCGTCTCGGGGATACGAGCAGTACTTC. Protein product: CASSSSRGYEQYF.

The CDR3 region has the DNA TGTGCCAGCAGTGACTTCCCTAGCGGGGACAATGAGCAGTTCTTC. This encodes CASSDFPSGDNEQFF. The chain employs TRBV6-4 and TRBJ2-1, with 9 bases lining up with TRBD2. The CDR3 runs 15 residues. V lost 1 base to trimming and J lost 5 bases; unmatched junction nucleotides: 3. Germline CDR1 MRHNA, CDR2 SNTAGT.

J is TRBJ1-5 and V is TRBV12-5, with TRBD1 matching over 9 bases. This CDR3 spans 15 amino acids. Unmatched junction bases numbered 7, after V lost 6 bases and J lost 4 bases. The germline V gene has CDR1 LGHNT and CDR2 FRNRAP. This CDR3 reads CASGSRDRENQPQHF. The CDR3 bases are TGTGCTAGTGGCTCACGGGACAGGGAGAATCAGCCCCAGCATTTT.

The table lists this clone with a few counts. The V call is TRBV3-1 (or the pseudogene TRBV3-2), the J call TRBJ1-2; TRBD1 aligns across 8 bases. The CDR3 has 15 residues. The germline CDR1 and CDR2 sequences are LGHDT and YNNKEL (reference sequence). The ends lost 6 bases at V and 8 bases at J; junction bases unmatched: 14. CDR3 amino acids: CASRHIQGAGKGYTF. CDR3 bases: TGTGCCAGCAGACACATTCAGGGGGCCGGAAAAGGCTACACCTTC.

The gene calls are TRBV5-4 and TRBJ1-3; possibly TRBD1 for D (5 bases). Germline values: CDR1 SGHNT, CDR2 YYREEE (reference sequence). The CDR3 sequence is 17 residues long. V was clipped by 0 bases and J by 0 bases, with 13 bases between them. The CDR3 coding sequence is TGTGCCAGCAGCTTGGGTGGGGGGGTATTCTCTGGAAACACCATATATTTT. Translated: CASSLGGGVFSGNTIYF.

This clone was detected once. J is TRBJ2-1 and V is TRBV4-2, with 9 bases aligning to TRBD2. The CDR3 contains 14 residues. V shed 0 bases and J 15 bases; nucleotides not matched to a gene: 9. Looked up from germline, CDR1 is LGHNA and CDR2 is YNFKEQ. The CDR3 sequence is CASSQDPPGLARFF. The CDR3 nucleotides are TGTGCCAGCAGCCAAGATCCACCGGGACTAGCTCGGTTCTTC.

J is TRBJ1-1 and V is TRBV7-2; no clear D gene. CDR3 length: 14 amino acids. Germline loops: CDR1 SGHTA, CDR2 FQGNSA. V lost 6 bases, J lost 4 bases, and 15 bases lay in between. The CDR3 sequence: CASRPDPGPTEAFF. CDR3 nucleotides: TGTGCCAGCAGGCCGGATCCCGGCCCCACTGAAGCTTTCTTT.

V is TRBV12-3 or TRBV12-4 and J is TRBJ2-7; a possible D gene is TRBD1 (5 bases). The V gene lost 5 bases and the J gene lost 2 bases, with 7 bases spanning the gap. This CDR3 is 12 amino acids long. CDR3: CASSQGTYEQYF. CDR3 nucleotides: TGTGCCAGCAGTCAGGGTACCTACGAGCAGTACTTC.

The sample holds a few counts of this clone. V usage is TRBV10-3 and J usage is TRBJ2-3; 8 positions match TRBD2. Germline V gives CDR1 ENHRY, CDR2 SYGVKD. The CDR3 has 16 amino acids. The trim removed 0 bases at V and 7 bases at J, leaving 9 bases unmatched. The CDR3 sequence: CAISESERGSLYTQYF. The CDR3 region has the DNA TGTGCCATCAGTGAGTCGGAGCGGGGGTCCCTTTATACGCAGTATTTT.

This clone was picked up one time. The chain employs TRBV28 and TRBJ1-2, with D maybe TRBD1 (6 bases). Per germline, CDR1 MDHEN and CDR2 SYDVKM. V was shortened by 3 bases and J by 4 bases, with 9 bases between the two germline ends. The CDR3 totals 13 residues. CDR3 in DNA: TGTGCCAGCAGTTTTGGGGGCAGCTATGGCTACACCTTC. It specifies CASSFGGSYGYTF.

The chain has TRBV3-1 (or the pseudogene TRBV3-2) and TRBJ2-7, with TRBD2 identical over 8 bases. The CDR3 runs to 14 residues. Germline loops: CDR1 LGHDT, CDR2 YNNKEL (reference sequence). The V and J ends lost 4 bases and 7 bases, in that order; junction bases with no gene match: 9. The CDR3 DNA reads TGTGCCAGCAGCCCCACGGGGGGGCGGCTTGAGCAGTACTTC. It yields the protein CASSPTGGRLEQYF.

In this sample, this clone turned up once. The chain has TRBV9 and TRBJ1-3; 9 bases fit TRBD1. This CDR3 spans 15 amino acids. The ends lost 3 bases at V and 2 bases at J; junction bases unmatched: 3. CDR1 SGDLS and CDR2 YYNGEE come from the germline V gene. The CDR3 here is CASSAQGAAGNTIYF. In DNA, the CDR3 is TGTGCCAGCAGCGCACAGGGGGCGGCTGGAAACACCATATATTTT.